This T cell receptor beta chain is from a study of T cell responses to AZD1222 COVID-19 vaccine. Repertoires were generated with immunoSEQ multiplex PCR, while TCRdb's copy carries only in-frame clones and drops some. Of 200,000 to 250,000 clones detected, less than 95% appear once; the ten largest clones hold over 1.5%. This CDR3 is 13 amino acids long. CDR1 is SQVTM, CDR2 ANQGSEA, per germline. V was trimmed by 4 bases and J by 3 bases, leaving 12 bases between them. This specimen was peripheral blood, taken 28 days after the second dose of the MenACWY control vaccine. The sequence was obtained from an adult who received the MenACWY meningococcal vaccine as a control. The V call is TRBV29-1, the J call TRBJ1-2; weak D call: TRBD1 (5 bases). The CDR3 spells CSVAPPGDYGYTF. The CDR3 DNA reads as TGCAGCGTTGCCCCGCCGGGGGACTATGGCTACACCTTC.